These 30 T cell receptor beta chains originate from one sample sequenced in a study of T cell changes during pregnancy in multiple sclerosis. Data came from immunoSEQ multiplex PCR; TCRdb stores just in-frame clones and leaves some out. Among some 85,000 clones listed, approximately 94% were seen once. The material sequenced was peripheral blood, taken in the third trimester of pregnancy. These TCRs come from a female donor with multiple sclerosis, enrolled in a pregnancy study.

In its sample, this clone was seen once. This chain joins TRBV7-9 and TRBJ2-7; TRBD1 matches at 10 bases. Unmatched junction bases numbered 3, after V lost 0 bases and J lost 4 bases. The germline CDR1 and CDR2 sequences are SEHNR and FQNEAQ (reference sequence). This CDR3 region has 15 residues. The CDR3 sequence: CASSLATGGRYEQYF. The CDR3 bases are TGTGCCAGCAGCTTAGCGACAGGGGGCAGATACGAGCAGTACTTC.

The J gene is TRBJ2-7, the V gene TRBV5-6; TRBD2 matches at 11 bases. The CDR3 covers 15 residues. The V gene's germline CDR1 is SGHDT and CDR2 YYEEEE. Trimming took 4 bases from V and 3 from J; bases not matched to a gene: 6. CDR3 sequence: CASSRLAGTDYEQYF. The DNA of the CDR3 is TGTGCCAGCAGCCGACTAGCGGGAACGGACTACGAGCAGTACTTC. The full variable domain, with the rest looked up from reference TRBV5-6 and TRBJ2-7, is DAGVTQSPTHLIKTRGQQVTLRCSPKSGHDTVSWYQQALGQGPQFIFQYYEEEERQRGNFPDRFSGHQFPNYSSELNVNALLLGDSALYLCASSRLAGTDYEQYFGPGTRLTVT.

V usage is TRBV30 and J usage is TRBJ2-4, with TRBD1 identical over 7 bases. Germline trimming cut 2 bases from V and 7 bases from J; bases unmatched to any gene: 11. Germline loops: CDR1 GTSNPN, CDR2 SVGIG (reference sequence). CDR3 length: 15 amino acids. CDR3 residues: CAWSPGTDHSNIQYF. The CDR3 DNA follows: TGTGCCTGGAGTCCAGGGACAGACCATTCTAACATTCAGTACTTC.

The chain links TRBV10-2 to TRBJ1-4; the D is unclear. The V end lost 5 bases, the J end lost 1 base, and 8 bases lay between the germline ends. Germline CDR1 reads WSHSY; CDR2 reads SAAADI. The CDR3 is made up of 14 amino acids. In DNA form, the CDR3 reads TGCGCCAGCAGTTGGGCGGGAACTAATGAAAAACTGTTTTTT. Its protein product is CASSWAGTNEKLFF.

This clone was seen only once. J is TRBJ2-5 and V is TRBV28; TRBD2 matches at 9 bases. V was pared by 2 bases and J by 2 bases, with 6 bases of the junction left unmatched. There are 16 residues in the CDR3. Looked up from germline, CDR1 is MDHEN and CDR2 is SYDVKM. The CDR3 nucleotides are TGTGCCAGCAGTTTAAGCAGCGGGAGGTGGCAAGAGACCCAGTACTTC. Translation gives CASSLSSGRWQETQYF.

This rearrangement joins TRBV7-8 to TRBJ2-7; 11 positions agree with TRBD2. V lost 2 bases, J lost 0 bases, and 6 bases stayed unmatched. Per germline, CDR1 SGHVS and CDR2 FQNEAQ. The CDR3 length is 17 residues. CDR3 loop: CASSLHWGLADSYEQYF. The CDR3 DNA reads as TGTGCCAGCAGCTTACATTGGGGACTAGCGGACTCCTACGAGCAGTACTTC.

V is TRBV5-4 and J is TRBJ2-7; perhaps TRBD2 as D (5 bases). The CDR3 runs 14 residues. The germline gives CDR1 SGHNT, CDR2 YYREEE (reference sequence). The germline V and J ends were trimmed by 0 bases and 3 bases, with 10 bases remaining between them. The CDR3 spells CASSLGTGNYEQYF. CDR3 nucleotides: TGTGCCAGCAGCTTGGGGACGGGGAACTACGAGCAGTACTTC. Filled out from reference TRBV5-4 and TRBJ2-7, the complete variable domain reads ETGVTQSPTHLIKTRGQQVTLRCSSQSGHNTVSWYQQALGQGPQFIFQYYREEENGRGNFPPRFSGLQFPNYSSELNVNALELDDSALYLCASSLGTGNYEQYFGPGTRLTVT.

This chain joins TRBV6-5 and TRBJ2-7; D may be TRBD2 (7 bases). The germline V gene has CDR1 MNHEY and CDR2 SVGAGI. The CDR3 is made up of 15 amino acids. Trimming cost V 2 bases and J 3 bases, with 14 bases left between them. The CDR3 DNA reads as TGTGCCAGCAGTTACGCCCGGGGGGCGGACTACGAGCAGTACTTC. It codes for CASSYARGADYEQYF.

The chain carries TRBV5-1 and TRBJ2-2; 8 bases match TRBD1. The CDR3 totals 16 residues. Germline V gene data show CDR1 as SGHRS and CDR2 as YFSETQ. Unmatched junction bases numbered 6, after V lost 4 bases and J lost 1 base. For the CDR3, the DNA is TGCGCCAGCAGCGGTCCTGGACAGGGGAACACCGGGGAGCTGTTTTTT. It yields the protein CASSGPGQGNTGELFF.

CDR3 nucleotides: TGTGCCAGTAGTATAAGAGGTCGAGGACAGGGTAATGAAAAACTGTTTTTT. Translation: CASSIRGRGQGNEKLFF. The genes are TRBV19 and TRBJ1-4; 8 positions agree with TRBD1. V trimming: 2 bases; J trimming: 4 bases; junction bases outside the gene matches: 9. The germline gives CDR1 LNHDA, CDR2 SQIVND (reference sequence). The CDR3 extends over 17 amino acids.

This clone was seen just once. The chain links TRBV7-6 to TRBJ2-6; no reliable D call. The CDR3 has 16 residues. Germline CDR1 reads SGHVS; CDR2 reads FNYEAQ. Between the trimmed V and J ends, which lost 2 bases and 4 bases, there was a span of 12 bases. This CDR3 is CASSLFPHTGANVLTF. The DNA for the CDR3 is TGTGCCAGCAGCTTATTCCCGCACACCGGGGCCAACGTCCTGACTTTC.

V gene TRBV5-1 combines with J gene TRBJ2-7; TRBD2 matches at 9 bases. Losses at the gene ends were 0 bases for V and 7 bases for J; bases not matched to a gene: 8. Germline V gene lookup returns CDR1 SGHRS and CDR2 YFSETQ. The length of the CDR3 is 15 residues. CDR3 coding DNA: TGCGCCAGCAGCTTGGATAGCGGGAGAGTAGATGAGCAGTACTTC. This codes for CASSLDSGRVDEQYF.

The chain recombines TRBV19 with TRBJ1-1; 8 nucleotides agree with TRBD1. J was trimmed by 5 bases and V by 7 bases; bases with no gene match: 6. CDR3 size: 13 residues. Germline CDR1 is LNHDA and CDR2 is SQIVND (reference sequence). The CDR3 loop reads CASKDRVGTEAFF. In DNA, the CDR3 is TGTGCCAGTAAGGACAGGGTGGGAACTGAAGCTTTCTTT.

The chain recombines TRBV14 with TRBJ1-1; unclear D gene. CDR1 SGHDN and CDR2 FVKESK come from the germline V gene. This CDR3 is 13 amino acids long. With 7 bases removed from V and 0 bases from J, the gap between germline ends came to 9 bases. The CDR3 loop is CASTNSMNTEAFF. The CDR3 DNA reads TGTGCCAGCACGAACAGCATGAACACTGAAGCTTTCTTT.

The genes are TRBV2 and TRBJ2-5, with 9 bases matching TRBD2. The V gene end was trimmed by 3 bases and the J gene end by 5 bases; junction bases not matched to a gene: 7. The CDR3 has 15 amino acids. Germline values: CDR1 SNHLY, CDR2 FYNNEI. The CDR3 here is CASSEIAGARETQYF. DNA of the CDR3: TGTGCCAGCAGTGAGATAGCGGGAGCCCGGGAGACCCAGTACTTC.

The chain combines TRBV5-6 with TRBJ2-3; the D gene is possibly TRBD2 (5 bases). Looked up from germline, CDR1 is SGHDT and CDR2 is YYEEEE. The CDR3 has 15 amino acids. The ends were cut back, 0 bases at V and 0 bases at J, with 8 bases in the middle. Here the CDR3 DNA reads TGTGCCAGCAGCTTGGGTGGGAGAAGCACAGATACGCAGTATTTT. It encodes CASSLGGRSTDTQYF.

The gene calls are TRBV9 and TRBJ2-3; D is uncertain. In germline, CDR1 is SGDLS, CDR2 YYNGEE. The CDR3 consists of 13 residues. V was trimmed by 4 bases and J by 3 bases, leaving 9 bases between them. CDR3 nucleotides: TGTGCCAGCAGCCCCAAGAGGACAGATACGCAGTATTTT. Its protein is CASSPKRTDTQYF.

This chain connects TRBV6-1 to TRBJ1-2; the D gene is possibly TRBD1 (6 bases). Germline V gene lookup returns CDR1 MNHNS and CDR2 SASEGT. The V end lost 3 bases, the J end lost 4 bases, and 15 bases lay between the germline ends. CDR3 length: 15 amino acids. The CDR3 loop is CASSERGGWSYGYTF. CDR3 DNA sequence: TGTGCCAGCAGTGAGCGGGGGGGCTGGTCCTATGGCTACACCTTC.

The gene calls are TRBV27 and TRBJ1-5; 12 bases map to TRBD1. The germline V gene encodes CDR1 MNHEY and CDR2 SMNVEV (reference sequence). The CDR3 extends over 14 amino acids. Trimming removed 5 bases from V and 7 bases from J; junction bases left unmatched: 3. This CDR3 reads CASSPGTGGQPQHF. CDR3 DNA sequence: TGTGCCAGCAGTCCGGGGACAGGGGGCCAGCCCCAGCATTTT.

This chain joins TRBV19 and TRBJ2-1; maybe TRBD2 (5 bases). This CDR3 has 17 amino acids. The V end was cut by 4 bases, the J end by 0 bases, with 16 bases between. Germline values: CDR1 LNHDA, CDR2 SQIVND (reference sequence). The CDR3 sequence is CASSTREATLSYNEQFF. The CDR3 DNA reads TGTGCCAGTAGTACTCGGGAAGCGACCCTCTCCTACAATGAGCAGTTCTTC. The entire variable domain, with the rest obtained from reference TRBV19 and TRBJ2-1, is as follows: DGGITQSPKYLFRKEGQNVTLSCEQNLNHDAMYWYRQDPGQGLRLIYYSQIVNDFQKGDIAEGYSVSREKKESFPLTVTSAQKNPTAFYLCASSTREATLSYNEQFFGPGTRLTVL.

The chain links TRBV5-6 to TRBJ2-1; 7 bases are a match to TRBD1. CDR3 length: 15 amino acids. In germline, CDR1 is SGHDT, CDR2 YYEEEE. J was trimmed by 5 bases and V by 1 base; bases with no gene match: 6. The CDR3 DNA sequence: TGTGCCAGCAGCTTGCAGAGGGGGCGCCACAATGAGCAGTTCTTC. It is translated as CASSLQRGRHNEQFF.

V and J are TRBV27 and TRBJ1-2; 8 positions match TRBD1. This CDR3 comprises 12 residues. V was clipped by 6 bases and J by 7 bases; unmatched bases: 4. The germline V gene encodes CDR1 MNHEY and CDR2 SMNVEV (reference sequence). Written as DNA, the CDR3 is TGTGCCAGCAGATTCGGACAGGGTGGCTACACCTTC. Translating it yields CASRFGQGGYTF.

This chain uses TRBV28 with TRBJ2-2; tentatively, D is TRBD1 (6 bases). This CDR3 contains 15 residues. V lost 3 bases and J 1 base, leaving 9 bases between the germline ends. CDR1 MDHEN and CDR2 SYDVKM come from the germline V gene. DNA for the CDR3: TGTGCCAGCAGTTTCAGGACAGAGAACACCGGGGAGCTGTTTTTT. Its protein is CASSFRTENTGELFF.

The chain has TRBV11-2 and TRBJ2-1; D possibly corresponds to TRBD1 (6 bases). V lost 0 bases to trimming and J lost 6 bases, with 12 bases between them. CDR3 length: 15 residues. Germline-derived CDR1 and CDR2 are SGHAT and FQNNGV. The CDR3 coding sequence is TGTGCCAGCAGCTTAGAGAGTACAGGGAGCAATGAGCAGTTCTTC. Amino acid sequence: CASSLESTGSNEQFF.

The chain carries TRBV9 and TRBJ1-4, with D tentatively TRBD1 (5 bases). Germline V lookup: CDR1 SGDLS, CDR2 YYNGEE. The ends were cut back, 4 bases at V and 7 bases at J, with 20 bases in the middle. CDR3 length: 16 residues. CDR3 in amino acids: CASSFDSGFNPEKLFF. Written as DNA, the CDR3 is TGTGCCAGCAGCTTTGACTCAGGGTTCAACCCTGAAAAACTGTTTTTT.

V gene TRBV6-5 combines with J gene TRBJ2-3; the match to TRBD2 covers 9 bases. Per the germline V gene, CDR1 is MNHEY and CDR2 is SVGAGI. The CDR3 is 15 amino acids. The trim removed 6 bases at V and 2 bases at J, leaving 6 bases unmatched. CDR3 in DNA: TGTGCCAGCAGACGAGCGGGAGGCTACACAGATACGCAGTATTTT. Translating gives CASRRAGGYTDTQYF.

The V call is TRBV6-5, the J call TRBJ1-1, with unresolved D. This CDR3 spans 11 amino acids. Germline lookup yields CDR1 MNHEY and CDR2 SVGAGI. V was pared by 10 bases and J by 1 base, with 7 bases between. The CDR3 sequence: CATQQNTEAFF. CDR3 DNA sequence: TGTGCCACCCAACAGAACACTGAAGCTTTCTTT.

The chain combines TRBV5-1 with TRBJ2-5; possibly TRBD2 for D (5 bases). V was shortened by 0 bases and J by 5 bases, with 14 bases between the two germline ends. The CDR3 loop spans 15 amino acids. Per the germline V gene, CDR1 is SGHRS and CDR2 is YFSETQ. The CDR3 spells CASSLAGSGKETQYF. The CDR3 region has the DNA TGCGCCAGCAGCTTGGCGGGGTCTGGAAAGGAGACCCAGTACTTC. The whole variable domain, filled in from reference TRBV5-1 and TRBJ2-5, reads KAGVTQTPRYLIKTRGQQVTLSCSPISGHRSVSWYQQTPGQGLQFLFEYFSETQRNKGNFPGRFSGRQFSNSRSEMNVSTLELGDSALYLCASSLAGSGKETQYFGPGTRLLVL.

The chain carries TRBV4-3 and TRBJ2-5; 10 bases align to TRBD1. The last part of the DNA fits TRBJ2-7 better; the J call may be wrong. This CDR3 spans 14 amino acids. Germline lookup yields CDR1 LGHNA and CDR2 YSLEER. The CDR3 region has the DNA TGCGCCAGCAGTGCCGGGACAGGGGTCTACGAGCAGTACTTC. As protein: CASSAGTGVYEQYF.

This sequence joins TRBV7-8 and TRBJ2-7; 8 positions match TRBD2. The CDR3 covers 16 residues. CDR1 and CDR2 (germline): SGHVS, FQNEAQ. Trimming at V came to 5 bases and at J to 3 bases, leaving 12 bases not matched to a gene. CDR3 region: CASSDKTGTSDYEQYF. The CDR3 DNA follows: TGTGCCAGCAGCGATAAAACCGGGACTAGTGACTACGAGCAGTACTTC.